Listed below are T cell receptor beta chains from one sample, sequenced in a study of blood T cell repertoires in COVID-19. Sequenced by immunoSEQ multiplex PCR; TCRdb stores in-frame clones only, minus some. The repertoire consists of 60,000 or so clones, with 76% occurring once and the leading ten covering around 6%. Material: peripheral blood. Source of these receptors: a woman in her forties or fifties with active or convalescent COVID-19. The CDR3 runs from the conserved cysteine through the conserved F or W. A D gene is named only where the DNA matches it firmly. Clone size, where shown, is once, few, many, or a class for clones that have expanded.

>TRBD1|TRBV18|-|TRBJ2-4
CASSPEDRDGAKNIQYF
TGTGCCAGCTCACCAGAGGACAGGGACGGAGCCAAAAACATTCAGTACTTC
>-|TRBV14|few|TRBJ1-2
CASSQDNPLRGYTF
TGTGCCAGCAGCCAAGATAACCCTCTAAGAGGCTACACCTTC
>-|TRBV9|-|TRBJ1-1
CASSALEGEAFF
TGTGCCAGCAGCGCATTGGAGGGGGAAGCTTTCTTT
>TRBD2|TRBV30|-|TRBJ2-5
CAGALAGIQETQYF
TGTGCCGGGGCACTAGCGGGGATCCAAGAGACCCAGTACTTC
>TRBD1|TRBV7-9|-|TRBJ1-1
CASSSPDRRVAFF
TGTGCCAGCAGCTCCCCGGACAGGCGGGTAGCTTTCTTT
>-|TRBV12-3/TRBV12-4|-|TRBJ2-2
CASKQLTGELFF
TGTGCCAGCAAACAGCTCACCGGGGAGCTGTTTTTT
>TRBD2|TRBV7-2|-|TRBJ2-1
CASSKRASGVSYNEQFF
TGTGCCAGCAGCAAAAGGGCTAGCGGGGTCTCCTACAATGAGCAGTTCTTC
>TRBD1|TRBV6-5|-|TRBJ1-4
CASSPQEGAGEKLFF
TGTGCCAGCAGTCCTCAGGAGGGGGCAGGAGAAAAACTGTTTTTT
>TRBD1|TRBV4-2|many|TRBJ2-7
CASSQGGQGVAYEQYF
TGTGCCAGCAGCCAAGGGGGACAGGGGGTGGCCTACGAGCAGTACTTC
>TRBD1|TRBV7-7|once|TRBJ1-1
CASSADRDTEAFF
TGTGCTAGCAGCGCGGACAGGGACACTGAAGCTTTCTTT
>-|TRBV29-1|-|TRBJ1-1
CSVGDSNTEAFF
TGCAGCGTTGGCGATTCGAACACTGAAGCTTTCTTT
>TRBD1|TRBV3-1/TRBV3-2|-|TRBJ1-1
CASSPNRQGMAFF
TGTGCCAGCAGCCCGAATCGACAGGGTATGGCTTTCTTT
>TRBD2|TRBV6-2/TRBV6-3|-|TRBJ2-7
CASSPSGSSSYEQYF
TGTGCCAGCAGCCCAAGCGGGAGTAGCTCCTACGAGCAGTACTTC
>TRBD2|TRBV4-3|-|TRBJ2-1
CASSQGISGSFYEQFF
TGCGCCAGCAGCCAGGGGATTAGCGGGAGCTTTTATGAGCAGTTCTTC
>TRBD2|TRBV6-6|-|TRBJ2-2
CASSYSLAGEAGELFF
TGTGCCAGCAGTTACAGTCTAGCGGGAGAGGCCGGGGAGCTGTTTTTT
>-|TRBV12-3/TRBV12-4|-|TRBJ2-1
CASSQEGGTEFF
TGTGCCAGCAGTCAGGAGGGCGGGACGGAGTTCTTC
>TRBD1|TRBV10-3|-|TRBJ1-1
CAISEAGTGGTEAFF
TGTGCCATCAGTGAAGCCGGGACAGGGGGTACTGAAGCTTTCTTT
>-|TRBV24-1|-|TRBJ1-2
CATSEPTRANGYTF
TGTGCCACCAGTGAACCAACGAGGGCTAATGGCTACACCTTC
>-|TRBV25-1|few|TRBJ1-2
CASSDKGREYGYTF
TGTGCCAGCAGTGACAAAGGACGGGAGTATGGCTACACCTTC
>-|TRBV6-5|-|TRBJ2-1
CASSLTLYNEQFF
TGTGCCAGCAGCCTTACTCTCTACAATGAGCAGTTCTTC
>TRBD1|TRBV4-2|-|TRBJ1-1
CASSPGQGGAEAFF
TGTGCCAGCAGCCCGGGACAGGGGGGAGCTGAAGCTTTCTTT
>-|TRBV30|-|TRBJ2-6
CAWSVRGPGANVLTF
TGTGCCTGGAGTGTACGAGGGCCCGGGGCCAACGTCCTGACTTTC
>-|TRBV6-2/TRBV6-3|once|TRBJ2-5
CASSDTRKETQYF
TGTGCCAGCAGTGACACCCGAAAGGAGACCCAGTACTTC
>-|TRBV19|-|TRBJ2-7
CASSTTTGREQYF
TGTGCCAGTAGTACGACAACAGGGCGCGAGCAGTACTTC
>-|TRBV3-1/TRBV3-2|-|TRBJ2-2
CASSQGVGTGELFF
TGTGCCAGCAGCCAGGGAGTAGGCACCGGGGAGCTGTTTTTT
>-|TRBV19|-|TRBJ1-2
CASSIRDHWGYTF
TGTGCCAGTAGTATCCGGGATCATTGGGGCTACACCTTC
>TRBD1|TRBV5-1|many|TRBJ1-2
CASSLKGGAGGYTF
TGCGCCAGCAGCTTAAAAGGGGGCGCAGGGGGCTACACCTTC
>TRBD1|TRBV6-5|-|TRBJ1-2
CASSYRQGFGYTF
TGTGCCAGCAGTTACCGACAGGGTTTTGGCTACACCTTC
>-|TRBV4-2|-|TRBJ1-3
CASSQDYRVGNTIYF
TGTGCCAGCAGCCAAGATTACCGAGTGGGAAACACCATATATTTT
>-|TRBV4-2|few|TRBJ2-2
CASSQDQAEGQLFF
TGTGCCAGCAGCCAAGATCAAGCGGAGGGTCAGCTGTTTTTT
>-|TRBV12-3/TRBV12-4|-|TRBJ1-1
CASSWDTNTEAFF
TGTGCCAGCAGTTGGGACACGAACACTGAAGCTTTCTTT
>-|TRBV6-5|-|TRBJ1-4
CASSYSGANEKLFF
TGTGCCAGCAGTTACTCCGGGGCTAATGAAAAACTGTTTTTT
>-|TRBV24-1|-|TRBJ2-6
CATSETGSLSGANVLTF
TGTGCCACCAGTGAAACAGGGTCCCTCTCTGGGGCCAACGTCCTGACTTTC
>-|TRBV18|-|TRBJ2-5
CASSPLSRDTETQYF
TGTGCCAGCTCACCACTCTCTCGGGACACAGAGACCCAGTACTTC
>-|TRBV12-5|-|TRBJ2-5
CASVGAKETQYF
TGTGCTAGTGTGGGGGCGAAAGAGACCCAGTACTTC
>TRBD1|TRBV11-2|-|TRBJ1-2
CASSPGQGSLYGYTF
TGTGCCAGCAGCCCTGGACAGGGGTCCCTCTATGGCTACACCTTC
>-|TRBV18|-|TRBJ1-6
CASSPSRENSPLHF
TGTGCCAGCTCACCGTCCAGGGAAAATTCACCCCTCCACTTT
>TRBD1|TRBV29-1|-|TRBJ1-2
CSATGGSYYGYTF
TGCAGCGCTACAGGGGGATCTTACTATGGCTACACCTTC
>-|TRBV4-3|-|TRBJ1-5
CASSQDRQRPQHF
TGCGCCAGCAGCCAAGACCGACAGAGGCCCCAGCATTTT
>-|TRBV11-2|-|TRBJ1-2
CASSFGQLWAF
TGTGCCAGCAGCTTCGGACAGCTCTGGGCCTTC
>-|TRBV5-4|-|TRBJ1-2
CASSLVGRGFYGYTF
TGTGCCAGCAGCTTGGTGGGTCGGGGATTCTATGGCTACACCTTC
>TRBD1|TRBV5-1|-|TRBJ2-3
CASSTRTGGTGTDTQYF
TGCGCCAGCAGCACCCGGACAGGAGGAACGGGCACAGATACGCAGTATTTT
>-|TRBV4-1|-|TRBJ1-4
CASSRTVGNNEKLFF
TGCGCCAGCAGCCGGACAGTTGGGAATAATGAAAAACTGTTTTTT
>-|TRBV4-3|many|TRBJ1-2
CASSQQGAYGYTF
TGCGCCAGCAGCCAGCAAGGGGCATATGGCTACACCTTC
>-|TRBV19|-|TRBJ1-2
CASTTGFYGYTF
TGTGCCAGTACGACAGGATTCTATGGCTACACCTTC
>-|TRBV29-1|-|TRBJ2-7
CSVGESEQYF
TGCAGCGTCGGGGAGTCCGAGCAGTACTTC
>TRBD1|TRBV6-4|once|TRBJ1-2
CASSPTGTHYGYTF
TGTGCCAGCAGCCCGACAGGGACTCACTATGGCTACACCTTC
>-|TRBV19|few|TRBJ1-1
CASSMGRAVTEAFF
TGTGCCAGTAGTATGGGCAGAGCAGTCACTGAAGCTTTCTTT
>TRBD1|TRBV19|-|TRBJ2-2
CASRIQGAANTGELFF
TGTGCCAGTCGCATCCAGGGGGCCGCGAACACCGGGGAGCTGTTTTTT
>TRBD2|TRBV4-2|few|TRBJ2-4
CASSQETPGLGAKNIQYF
TGTGCCAGCAGCCAAGAAACACCGGGACTAGGAGCCAAAAACATTCAGTACTTC
>TRBD2|TRBV9|-|TRBJ2-1
CASSVEGGSSYNEQFF
TGTGCCAGCAGCGTAGAGGGCGGGAGTTCCTACAATGAGCAGTTCTTC
>TRBD1|TRBV7-2|few|TRBJ2-7
CASSPGTGGYEQYF
TGTGCCAGCAGCCCAGGGACAGGGGGCTACGAGCAGTACTTC